This T cell receptor beta chain comes out of a study of OX40 agonist ivuxolimab in advanced cancers. This clone was observed a single time. With 5 bases removed from V and 3 bases from J, the gap between germline ends came to 19 bases. The CDR3 spans 16 residues. Germline loops: CDR1 LNHDA, CDR2 SQIVND (reference sequence). Generated by immunoSEQ multiplex PCR, the TCRdb table keeps only in-frame clones and is missing some. The sample includes 40,000 to 60,000 clones, roughly three quarters of them seen just once. This material consisted of CD4+ or CD8+ T cells sorted from blood, taken in a trial of the OX40 agonist ivuxolimab. This receptor was taken from an adult with an advanced solid tumor such as melanoma, head and neck, liver or kidney cancer. This chain joins TRBV19 and TRBJ1-2; no definite D call. The CDR3 DNA reads TGTGCCAGTAGTGCGGACGGCCCAGGTGAGGACTATGGCTACACCTTC. This encodes CASSADGPGEDYGYTF.